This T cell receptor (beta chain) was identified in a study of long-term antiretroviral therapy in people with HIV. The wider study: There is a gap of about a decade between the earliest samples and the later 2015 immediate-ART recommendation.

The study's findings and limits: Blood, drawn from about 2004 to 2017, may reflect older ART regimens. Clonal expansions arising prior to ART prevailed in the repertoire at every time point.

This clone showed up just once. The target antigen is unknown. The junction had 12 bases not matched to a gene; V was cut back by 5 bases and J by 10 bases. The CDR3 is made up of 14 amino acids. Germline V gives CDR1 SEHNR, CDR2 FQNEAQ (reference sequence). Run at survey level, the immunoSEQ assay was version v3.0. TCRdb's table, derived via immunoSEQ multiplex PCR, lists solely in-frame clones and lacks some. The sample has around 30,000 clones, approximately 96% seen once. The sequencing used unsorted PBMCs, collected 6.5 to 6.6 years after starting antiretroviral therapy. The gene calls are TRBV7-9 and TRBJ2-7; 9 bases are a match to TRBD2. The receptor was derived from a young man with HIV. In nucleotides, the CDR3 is TGTGCCAGCAGCCCTACAACCGGGACTAGCTTACAGTACTTC. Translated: CASSPTTGTSLQYF.